This TCR beta chain is drawn from a study of T-cell memory formation after mild COVID-19. Looking at the study overall: For the most part, TCR clusters were specific to one donor.

The TCR alpha and TCR beta cDNA libraries, bearing sample barcodes and UMIs, were generated by 5'RACE using constant-segment primers. Via MiXCR, TCRdb re-called the 5' RACE reads, giving one row per CDR3 protein. The table has roughly 110,000 distinct CDR3 sequences, approximately 21% seen once. The germline V gene has CDR1 DFQATT and CDR2 SNEGSKA (reference sequence). Trimming took 3 bases from V and 2 from J, leaving 10 bases between them. The CDR3 runs to 13 residues. A word on this clonotype: Its antigen remains unidentified.

General observations from the study: Chiefly within CM and EM were the contracting CD4+ clones; CD8+ ones were within EMRA.

The sequenced sample was PBMCs or a T cell subset sorted from them (not recorded which). The sequence was obtained from a man in his late teens or twenties who had mild COVID-19 (a few samples of this study predate the infection). Cell type and time point are not known. The J gene is TRBJ1-2, the V gene TRBV20-1; D remains unclear. CDR3 bases: TGCAGTGCTAGTGAAAGGATCAACTATGGCTACACCTTC. It is translated as CSASERINYGYTF.